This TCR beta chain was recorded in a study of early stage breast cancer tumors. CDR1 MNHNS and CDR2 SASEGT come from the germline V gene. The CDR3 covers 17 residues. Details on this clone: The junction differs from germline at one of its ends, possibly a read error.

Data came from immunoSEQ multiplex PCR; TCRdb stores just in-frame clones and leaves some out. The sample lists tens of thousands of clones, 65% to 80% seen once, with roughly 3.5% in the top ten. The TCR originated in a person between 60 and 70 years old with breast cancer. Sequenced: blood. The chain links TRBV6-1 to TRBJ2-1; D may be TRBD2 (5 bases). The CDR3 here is CASREDYLPSSYNEQFF. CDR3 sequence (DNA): TGTGCCAGCAGGGAAGACTATTTACCCAGCTCCTACAATGAGCAGTTCTTC.